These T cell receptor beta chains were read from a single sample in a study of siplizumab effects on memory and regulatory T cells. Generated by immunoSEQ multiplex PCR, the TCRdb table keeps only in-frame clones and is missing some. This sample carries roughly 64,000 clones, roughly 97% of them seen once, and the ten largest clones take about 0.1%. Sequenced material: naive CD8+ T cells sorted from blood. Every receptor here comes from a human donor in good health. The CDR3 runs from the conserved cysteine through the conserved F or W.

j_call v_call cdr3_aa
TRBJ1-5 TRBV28 CASSPRPGATMPQHF
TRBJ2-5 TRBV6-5 CASHPGLASETQYF
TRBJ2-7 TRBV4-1 CASSGPSNEQYF
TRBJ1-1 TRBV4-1 CASSQEDGRDTEAFF
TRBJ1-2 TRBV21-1 CASSDRTGINYGYTF
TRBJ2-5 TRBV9 CASSPGGLQETQYF
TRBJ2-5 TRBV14 CASSPSGGQETQYF
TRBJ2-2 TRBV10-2 CASSDPTLEGSNTGELFF
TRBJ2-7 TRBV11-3 CASSPASGDLYEQYF
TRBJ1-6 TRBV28 CASGLGQFLHF
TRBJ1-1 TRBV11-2 CASSLDLSTEAFF
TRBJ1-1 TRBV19 CASSGGQGTSLYTEAFF
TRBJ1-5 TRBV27 CASSLSGQGGNQPQHF
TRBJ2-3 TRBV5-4 CASSSLGGTGDLDTQYF
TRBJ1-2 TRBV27 CASSPQVGDYGYTF
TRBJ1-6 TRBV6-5 CASSVWGNSPLHF
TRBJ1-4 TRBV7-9 CASSLIGNEKLFF
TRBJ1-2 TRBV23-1 CASSQMTGDLSYGYTF
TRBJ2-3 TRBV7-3 CASSSTGENTDTQYF
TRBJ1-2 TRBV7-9 CASKRLVGRVNGYTF
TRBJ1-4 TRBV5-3 CARSRSRDGDIGELFF
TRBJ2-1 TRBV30 CAWSVATDATLNEQFF
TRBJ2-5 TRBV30 CAWSLAGDQETQYF
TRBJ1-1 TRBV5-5 CASSLGVREAFF
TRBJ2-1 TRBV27 CASLFRMTGGFNEQFF
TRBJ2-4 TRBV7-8 CASSLAVSPKNIQYF
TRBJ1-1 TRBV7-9 CASSLEPRPSNTEAFF
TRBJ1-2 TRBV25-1 CASSWGSNYGYTF
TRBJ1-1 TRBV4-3 CASSQDRDGTEAFF
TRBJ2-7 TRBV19 CASSKPGQGIHEQYF
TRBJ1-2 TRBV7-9 CASSADGLGGRGYTF